These T cell receptor beta chains were read from a single sample in a study of T-cell reconstitution after alpha-beta-depleted transplantation in children. TCRdb re-analysed the PCR reads in MiXCR, keeping a single row per CDR3 protein. This table has about 580,000 distinct CDR3 sequences, roughly 23% appearing once. The sequencing here drew on PBMCs, mostly from graft donor cells, taken 360 days after TCRalphabeta/CD19-depleted stem cell transplant. The origin of the receptors is a boy less than two years old who had a stem cell transplant for acute myeloid leukemia, so the T cells may come from the graft donor. The CDR3 runs from the conserved cysteine through the conserved F or W.

V gene,J gene,CDR3 protein
TRBV3-1,TRBJ1-1,CASSQYRTAMNTEAFF
TRBV28,TRBJ2-1,CASSSTGMGYNEQFF
TRBV29-1,TRBJ1-2,CSVGSDYGYTF
TRBV10-3,TRBJ2-5,CAISGGSQETQYF
TRBV19,TRBJ2-2,CASSIIGQSTGELFF
TRBV28,TRBJ1-2,CASAAGPNYGYTF
TRBV5-1,TRBJ1-6,CASSLVGTGDSPLHF
TRBV7-6,TRBJ2-6,CASSPAFGRDYSGANVLTF
TRBV2,TRBJ2-2,CASTRQGMVLRTGELFF
TRBV12-3/TRBV12-4,TRBJ2-2,CASSTSEGRGGELFF
TRBV3-1,TRBJ2-1,CASSPNPVLAGGYNEQFF
TRBV20-1,TRBJ2-5,CSARDGLIPQETQYF
TRBV20-1,TRBJ2-4,CSATDKGRNIQYF
TRBV12-3/TRBV12-4,TRBJ2-3,CASSFGLGQGMDTQYF
TRBV20-1,TRBJ2-3,CSAPQTGSTDTQYF
TRBV24-1,TRBJ2-3,CATSAVTAVSTDTQYF
TRBV20-1,TRBJ2-3,CSLSPTAADTQYF
TRBV27,TRBJ1-5,CASSGASGQPQHF
TRBV11-1,TRBJ1-1,CASSSWTGRHTEAFF
TRBV24-1,TRBJ2-1,CATSGLGSSYNEQFF
TRBV15,TRBJ1-3,CATSRAAGVSGNTIYF
TRBV6-1,TRBJ1-1,CASSEPGEAFF
TRBV6-1,TRBJ1-5,CASSEWGVGQPQHF
TRBV12-5,TRBJ1-1,CASGLATEAFF
TRBV12-3/TRBV12-4,TRBJ2-1,CASSLGATNEQFF
TRBV12-3/TRBV12-4,TRBJ2-5,CASSLTGLAQYF
TRBV6-6,TRBJ2-1,CATARGIGNEQFF
TRBV9,TRBJ2-1,CASSVAQQGTEQFF
TRBV20-1,TRBJ2-1,CSAGTGGDEQFF
TRBV2,TRBJ2-5,CASSERFWRGAGETQYF
TRBV4-1,TRBJ2-1,CASSQLQRGVMGNEQFF
TRBV5-1,TRBJ2-5,CASSGQGQETQYF
TRBV7-2,TRBJ2-7,CASSPLAADYEQYF
TRBV5-6,TRBJ1-4,CASSKTVTNEKLFF
TRBV6-5,TRBJ2-1,CASSYSSAGGRNEQFF
TRBV12-3/TRBV12-4,TRBJ1-2,CASSLRGLTGYTF
TRBV7-6,TRBJ2-7,CASSLGSSGGAQDEQYF
TRBV5-1,TRBJ1-4,CASSTEGETTTNEKLFF
TRBV19,TRBJ1-5,CASTLPGSNQPQHF
TRBV5-6,TRBJ1-5,CASSLGTHNQPQHF
TRBV12-3/TRBV12-4,TRBJ1-1,CASSLGESDLGENTEAFF
TRBV27,TRBJ2-3,CASRPLTGVLSSTDTQYF
TRBV29-1,TRBJ2-5,CSVGSRNQETQYF
TRBV20-1,TRBJ2-7,CSAKPGPGTYEQYF
TRBV5-1,TRBJ2-1,CASTTGTSGGEQFF
TRBV5-1,TRBJ2-1,CARPSCSSYNEQFF
TRBV28,TRBJ1-2,CASSFPGGPYGYTF